The clone carrying this T cell receptor (beta chain) has only a few counts. Antigen specificity is unknown. The V and J ends lost 3 bases and 2 bases respectively, with 15 bases between them. The CDR3 totals 16 residues. Germline V lookup: CDR1 SGDLS, CDR2 YYNGEE. The data were obtained in a study of T-cell memory formation after mild COVID-19. Findings and limits, study-wide: Some responding clones appeared in pre-infection memory, suggesting cross-reactive memory joined.

TCRdb redid the calling of the 5' RACE reads with MiXCR, one entry per CDR3 protein. The sample records 400,000 to 450,000 distinct CDR3 sequences, about a sixth being singletons. This TCR was recovered from a man younger than 35 who had mild COVID-19 (a few samples of this study predate the infection). Cell type and time point are not known. The sample was PBMCs or a T cell subset sorted from them (not recorded which). The chain uses TRBV9 and TRBJ1-5, with D perhaps TRBD1 (6 bases). CDR3 coding DNA: TGTGCCAGCAGCGCGGGGGGGGCAGGGGGCAATCAGCCCCAGCATTTT. Residues: CASSAGGAGGNQPQHF.